The rows below give T cell receptor beta chains drawn from one sample of a study of T cells after yellow fever vaccination. TCRdb redid the calling of the 5' RACE reads with MiXCR, one entry per CDR3 protein. The sample records a few hundred thousand distinct CDR3 sequences, around 13% being singletons. The source material was CD4+ T cells sorted from PBMCs, sampled 45 days after the yellow fever booster vaccination. The origin of the receptors is a man aged 25-40 years who received the YFV17D yellow fever vaccine. CDR3s include the opening cysteine and the closing phenylalanine or tryptophan. The D gene is left open where the match is weak. Clone sizes are given selectively: once, few, many, or a class where the clone is expanded.

cdr3_aa,cdr3_nt,clone_size,v_call,j_call,cdr3_length,d_call
CASSLGGQGGTGSYNEQFF,TGTGCCAGCAGCTTAGGAGGCCAGGGCGGGACAGGCTCCTACAATGAGCAGTTCTTC,NA,TRBV5-4,TRBJ2-1,19,TRBD1
CASSPPAGPVETQYF,TGTGCCAGCTCACCCCCAGCGGGACCGGTAGAGACCCAGTACTTC,NA,TRBV18,TRBJ2-5,15,TRBD2
CASSYTIRDRDLQTQYF,TGTGCCAGCAGTTACACAATCCGGGACAGGGACCTCCAGACCCAGTACTTC,many,TRBV6-5,TRBJ2-5,17,TRBD1
CSAGPGTGQNTQYF,TGCAGTGCCGGGCCGGGGACAGGACAAAATACGCAGTATTTT,NA,TRBV20-1,TRBJ2-3,14,TRBD1
CASSGGGPNTEAFF,TGTGCCAGCAGCGGGGGAGGCCCGAACACTGAAGCTTTCTTT,NA,TRBV11-2,TRBJ1-1,14,NA
CASSGGATVQETQYF,TGCGCCAGCAGCGGAGGGGCGACGGTACAAGAGACCCAGTACTTC,few,TRBV5-1,TRBJ2-5,15,NA
CASSPLTNEQFF,TGCGCCAGCAGCCCCCTCACGAATGAGCAGTTCTTC,NA,TRBV5-1,TRBJ2-1,12,NA
CASSLRVSSAGELFF,TGTGCCAGCAGCCTGAGAGTGAGCTCAGCCGGGGAGCTGTTTTTT,NA,TRBV7-2,TRBJ2-2,15,NA
CASSSTTVLAKNIQYF,TGTGCCAGCAGCTCGACGACAGTTCTAGCCAAAAACATTCAGTACTTC,NA,TRBV6-1,TRBJ2-4,16,NA
CATSDPEGGVGYNEQFF,TGTGCCACCAGTGATCCCGAGGGAGGCGTCGGGTACAATGAGCAGTTCTTC,NA,TRBV24-1,TRBJ2-1,17,NA
CSATSGRAFDTQYF,TGCAGTGCTACTAGCGGGAGGGCTTTTGATACGCAGTATTTT,NA,TRBV20-1,TRBJ2-3,14,TRBD2
CASSSRTGSGNEQFF,TGTGCCAGCAGCTCAAGGACAGGATCAGGGAATGAGCAGTTCTTC,once,TRBV11-3,TRBJ2-1,15,TRBD1
CASSSAESLRFRETQYF,TGTGCCAGCAGTTCAGCCGAATCCCTAAGATTTAGGGAGACCCAGTACTTC,few,TRBV28,TRBJ2-5,17,NA
CASSLHGELFF,TGTGCCAGCAGTTTACACGGGGAGCTGTTTTTT,few,TRBV12-3/TRBV12-4,TRBJ2-2,11,NA
CASSLTGQGRYSSYNEQFF,TGTGCCAGCAGCCTTACGGGACAGGGGCGTTATAGCTCCTACAATGAGCAGTTCTTC,NA,TRBV7-3,TRBJ2-1,19,TRBD1
CCALVVGRGSTEAFF,TGCTGTGCCCTAGTAGTGGGGAGGGGATCCACTGAAGCTTTCTTT,once,TRBV20-1,TRBJ1-1,15,NA
CASRPDGTGEETQYF,TGCGCCAGCAGACCGGACGGGACTGGGGAAGAGACCCAGTACTTC,NA,TRBV5-1,TRBJ2-5,15,NA
CASSFERDGIQYF,TGTGCCAGCAGCTTTGAGAGGGACGGCATTCAGTACTTC,few,TRBV13,TRBJ2-4,13,NA
CASSRTGDTGELFF,TGTGCCAGCAGCCGGACAGGGGACACCGGGGAGCTGTTTTTT,many,TRBV4-2,TRBJ2-2,14,TRBD1
CSGGAADYIQYF,TGCAGTGGTGGGGCTGCTGATTACATTCAGTACTTC,NA,TRBV20-1,TRBJ2-4,12,NA
CATSQEDPARREQFF,TGTGCCACCAGCCAAGAGGATCCCGCGAGGCGTGAGCAGTTCTTC,few,TRBV3-1,TRBJ2-1,15,NA
CASSSGSGSRLSTDTQYF,TGCGCCAGCAGCTCGGGTAGCGGGAGTCGGTTGAGCACAGATACGCAGTATTTT,many,TRBV5-1,TRBJ2-3,18,TRBD2
CSTATTGANVLTF,TGCAGCACTGCCACCACTGGGGCCAACGTCCTGACTTTC,few,TRBV29-1,TRBJ2-6,13,NA
CASSPRTGEGQPQHF,TGTGCCAGCAGCCCTAGGACAGGGGAGGGTCAGCCCCAGCATTTT,many,TRBV7-2,TRBJ1-5,15,TRBD1
CSATLRRGSYNEQFF,TGCAGTGCTACTCTTAGGCGGGGCTCCTACAATGAGCAGTTCTTC,NA,TRBV20-1,TRBJ2-1,15,NA
CASSYVESYNEQFF,TGTGCCAGCAGTTACGTGGAATCCTACAATGAGCAGTTCTTC,few,TRBV6-2/TRBV6-3,TRBJ2-1,14,NA
CASSVGAGTGELFF,TGTGCCAGTAGCGTGGGTGCAGGGACCGGGGAGCTGTTTTTT,few,TRBV19,TRBJ2-2,14,NA
CASSHLQGAAFF,TGTGCCAGCAGCCATCTACAGGGGGCGGCTTTCTTT,NA,TRBV11-2,TRBJ1-1,12,TRBD1
CASRTGTVTDTQYF,TGTGCCAGCAGAACCGGGACAGTCACAGATACGCAGTATTTT,NA,TRBV5-4,TRBJ2-3,14,TRBD1
CASSLAPGSGRGTQYF,TGTGCCAGCAGCTTAGCGCCCGGTAGCGGGAGAGGGACCCAGTACTTC,NA,TRBV7-2,TRBJ2-5,16,TRBD2
CASSLRGTPRAQHF,TGTGCCAGCAGTTTGAGGGGGACCCCCCGCGCCCAGCATTTT,few,TRBV28,TRBJ1-5,14,NA
CASRKTWAQPNTEAFF,TGTGCCAGCAGAAAAACGTGGGCACAGCCGAACACTGAAGCTTTCTTT,NA,TRBV21-1,TRBJ1-1,16,NA
CASSVETSGRGF,TGTGCCAGCAGTGTAGAAACTAGCGGGAGAGGCTTC,few,TRBV6-1,TRBJ2-1,12,TRBD2
CATSRGQGGQETQYF,TGTGCCACCAGCAGAGGGCAGGGAGGGCAAGAGACCCAGTACTTC,many,TRBV15,TRBJ2-5,15,TRBD2
CATARGANTGELFF,TGTGCCACCGCAAGGGGAGCGAACACCGGGGAGCTGTTTTTT,NA,TRBV15,TRBJ2-2,14,NA